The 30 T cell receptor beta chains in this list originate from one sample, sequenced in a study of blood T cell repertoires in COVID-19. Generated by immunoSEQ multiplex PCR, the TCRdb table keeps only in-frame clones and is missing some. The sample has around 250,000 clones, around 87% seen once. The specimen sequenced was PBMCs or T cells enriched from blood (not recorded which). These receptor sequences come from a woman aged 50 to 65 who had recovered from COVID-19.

The CDR3 DNA follows: TGTGCCAGCAGCTTAGCGGTGGCGGGCGGAACCTACTACGAGCAGTACTTC. As protein: CASSLAVAGGTYYEQYF. V is TRBV7-2 and J is TRBJ2-7, with a possible D match to TRBD2 (5 bases). Germline-derived CDR1 and CDR2 are SGHTA and FQGNSA. The CDR3 sequence is 17 residues long. Trimming stripped 0 bases from V and 3 bases from J, with 18 bases between.

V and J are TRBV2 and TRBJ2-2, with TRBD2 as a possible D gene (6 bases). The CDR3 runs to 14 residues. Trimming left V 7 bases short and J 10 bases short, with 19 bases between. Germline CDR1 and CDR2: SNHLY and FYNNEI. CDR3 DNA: TGTGCCAGCATTGGGAGACTAGAGGTCGTGGAGCTGTTTTTT. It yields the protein CASIGRLEVVELFF.

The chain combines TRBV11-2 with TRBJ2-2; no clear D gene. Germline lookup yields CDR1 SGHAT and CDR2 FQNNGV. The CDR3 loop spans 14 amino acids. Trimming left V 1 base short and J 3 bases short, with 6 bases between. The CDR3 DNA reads TGTGCCAGCAGCTTAGGTCTCCACACCGGGGAGCTGTTTTTT. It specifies CASSLGLHTGELFF. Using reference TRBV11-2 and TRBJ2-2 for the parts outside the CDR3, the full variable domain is EAGVAQSPRYKIIEKRQSVAFWCNPISGHATLYWYQQILGQGPKLLIQFQNNGVVDDSQLPKDRFSAERLKGVDSTLKIQPAKLEDSAVYLCASSLGLHTGELFFGEGSRLTVL.

The CDR3 loop reads CASSSRDRGAGANVLTF. The CDR3 nucleotides read TGTGCCAGCAGCTCCCGGGACAGAGGAGCTGGGGCCAACGTCCTGACTTTC. The rearrangement joins TRBV7-8 to TRBJ2-6; TRBD1 matches at 7 bases. The CDR3 covers 17 residues. The trim removed 4 bases at V and 2 bases at J, leaving 8 bases unmatched. Germline CDR1 and CDR2: SGHVS and FQNEAQ. The variable domain in full, with the rest retrieved from reference TRBV7-8 and TRBJ2-6, is GAGVSQSPRYKVAKRGQDVALRCDPISGHVSLFWYQQALGQGPEFLTYFQNEAQLDKSGLPSDRFFAERPEGSVSTLKIQRTQQEDSAVYLCASSSRDRGAGANVLTFGAGSRLTVL.

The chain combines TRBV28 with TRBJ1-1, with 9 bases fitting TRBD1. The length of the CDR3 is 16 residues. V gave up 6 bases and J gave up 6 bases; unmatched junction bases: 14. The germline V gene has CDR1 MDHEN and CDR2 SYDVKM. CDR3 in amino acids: CASSNDRRGQGAEAFF. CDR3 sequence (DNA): TGTGCCAGCAGCAACGACAGGAGGGGACAGGGCGCTGAAGCTTTCTTT.

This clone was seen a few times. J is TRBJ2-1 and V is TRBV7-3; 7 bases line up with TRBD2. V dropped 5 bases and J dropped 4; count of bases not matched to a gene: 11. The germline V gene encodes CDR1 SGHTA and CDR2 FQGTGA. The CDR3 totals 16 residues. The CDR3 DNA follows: TGTGCCAGCAGCCCAAATCCGGGACTACGATACAATGAGCAGTTCTTC. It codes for CASSPNPGLRYNEQFF.

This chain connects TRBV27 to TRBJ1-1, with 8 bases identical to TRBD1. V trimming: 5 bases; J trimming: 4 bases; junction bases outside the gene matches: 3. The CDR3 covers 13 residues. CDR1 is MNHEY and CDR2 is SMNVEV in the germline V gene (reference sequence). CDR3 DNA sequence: TGTGCCAGCAGTACGGACAGGGCCACTGAAGCTTTCTTT. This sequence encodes CASSTDRATEAFF.

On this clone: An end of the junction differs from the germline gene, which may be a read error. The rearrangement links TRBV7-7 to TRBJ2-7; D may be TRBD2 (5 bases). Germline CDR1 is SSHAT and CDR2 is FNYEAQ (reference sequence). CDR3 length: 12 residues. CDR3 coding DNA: TGTGCTAGCAGCCCGAGAGGGCGAGAGCAGTACTTC. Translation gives CASSPRGREQYF.

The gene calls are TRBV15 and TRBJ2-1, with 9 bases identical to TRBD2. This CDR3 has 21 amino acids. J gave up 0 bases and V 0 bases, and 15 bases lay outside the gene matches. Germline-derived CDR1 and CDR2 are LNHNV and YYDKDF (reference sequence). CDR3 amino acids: CATSRDLSSGSSRSSYNEQFF. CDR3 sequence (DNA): TGTGCCACCAGCAGAGATCTTAGTAGCGGGAGTTCAAGGAGCTCCTACAATGAGCAGTTCTTC.

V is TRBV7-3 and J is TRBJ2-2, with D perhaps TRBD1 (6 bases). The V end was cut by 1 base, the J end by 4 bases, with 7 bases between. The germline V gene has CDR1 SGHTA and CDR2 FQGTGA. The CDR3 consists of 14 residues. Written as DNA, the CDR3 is TGTGCCAGCAGCTTAATGGGGGCCACCGGGGAGCTGTTTTTT. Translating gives CASSLMGATGELFF. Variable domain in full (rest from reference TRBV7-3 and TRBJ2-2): GAGVSQTPSNKVTEKGKYVELRCDPISGHTALYWYRQSLGQGPEFLIYFQGTGAADDSGLPNDRFFAVRPEGSVSTLKIQRTERGDSAVYLCASSLMGATGELFFGEGSRLTVL.

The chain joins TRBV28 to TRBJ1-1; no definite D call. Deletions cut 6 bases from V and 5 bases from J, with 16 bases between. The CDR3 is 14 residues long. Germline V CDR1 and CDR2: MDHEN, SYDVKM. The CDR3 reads CASRVGRPGTEAFF. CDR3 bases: TGTGCCAGCAGAGTAGGGAGGCCGGGGACTGAAGCTTTCTTT.

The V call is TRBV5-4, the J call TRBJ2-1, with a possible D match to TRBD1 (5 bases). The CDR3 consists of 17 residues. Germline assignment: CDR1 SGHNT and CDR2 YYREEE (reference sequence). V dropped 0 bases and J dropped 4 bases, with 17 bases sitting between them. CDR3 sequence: CASSLEVGPELYNEQFF. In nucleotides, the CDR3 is TGTGCCAGCAGCTTGGAGGTGGGGCCCGAATTATACAATGAGCAGTTCTTC.

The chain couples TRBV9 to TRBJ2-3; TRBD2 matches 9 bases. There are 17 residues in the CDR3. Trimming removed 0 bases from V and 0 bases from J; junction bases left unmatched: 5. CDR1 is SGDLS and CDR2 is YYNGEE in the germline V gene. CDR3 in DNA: TGTGCCAGCAGCGTAGCGGGCGGGAGGGATAGCACAGATACGCAGTATTTT. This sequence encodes CASSVAGGRDSTDTQYF.

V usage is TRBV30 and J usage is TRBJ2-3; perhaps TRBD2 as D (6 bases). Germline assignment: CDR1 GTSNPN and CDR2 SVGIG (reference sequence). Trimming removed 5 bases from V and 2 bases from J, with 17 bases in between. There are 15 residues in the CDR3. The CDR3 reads CAWVPPGVLTDTQYF. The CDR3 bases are TGTGCCTGGGTCCCCCCGGGGGTTCTCACAGATACGCAGTATTTT.

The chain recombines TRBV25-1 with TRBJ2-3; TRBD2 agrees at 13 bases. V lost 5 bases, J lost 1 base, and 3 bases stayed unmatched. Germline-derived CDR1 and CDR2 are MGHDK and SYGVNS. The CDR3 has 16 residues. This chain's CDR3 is CASSSGTSGGTDTQYF. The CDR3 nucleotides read TGTGCCAGCAGTTCCGGGACTAGCGGGGGCACAGATACGCAGTATTTT.

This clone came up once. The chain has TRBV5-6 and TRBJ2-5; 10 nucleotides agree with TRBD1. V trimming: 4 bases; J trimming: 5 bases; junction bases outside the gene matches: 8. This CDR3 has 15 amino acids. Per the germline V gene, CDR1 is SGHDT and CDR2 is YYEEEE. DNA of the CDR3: TGTGCCAGCAGCGACAGGGGGCTCCTTTGGGAGACCCAGTACTTC. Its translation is CASSDRGLLWETQYF.

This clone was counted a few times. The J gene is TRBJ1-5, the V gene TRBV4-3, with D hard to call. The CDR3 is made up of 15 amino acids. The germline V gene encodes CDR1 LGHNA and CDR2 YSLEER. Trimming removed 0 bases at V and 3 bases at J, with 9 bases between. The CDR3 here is CASSQEAAVNQPQHF. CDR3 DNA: TGCGCCAGCAGCCAAGAGGCGGCAGTCAATCAGCCCCAGCATTTT.

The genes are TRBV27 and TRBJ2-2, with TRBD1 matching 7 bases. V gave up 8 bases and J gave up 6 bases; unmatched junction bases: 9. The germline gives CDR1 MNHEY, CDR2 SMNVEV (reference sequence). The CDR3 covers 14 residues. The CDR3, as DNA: TGTGCCAGCGGTGAGGGGGCGCAGGCCGGGGAGCTGTTTTTT. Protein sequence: CASGEGAQAGELFF.

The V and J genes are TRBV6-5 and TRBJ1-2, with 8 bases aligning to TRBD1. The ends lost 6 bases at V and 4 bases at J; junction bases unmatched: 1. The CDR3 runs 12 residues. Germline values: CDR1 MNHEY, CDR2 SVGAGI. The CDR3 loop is CASRQGAYGYTF. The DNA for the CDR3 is TGTGCCAGCAGGCAGGGGGCCTATGGCTACACCTTC.

The CDR3 region has the DNA TGTGCAACCAACGACAGGGGGCGAAGCACAGATACGCAGTATTTT. It yields the protein CATNDRGRSTDTQYF. The chain recombines TRBV28 with TRBJ2-3, with 10 nucleotides matching TRBD1. Germline CDR1 reads MDHEN; CDR2 reads SYDVKM. This CDR3 region has 15 residues. The variable domain in full, with the rest retrieved from reference TRBV28 and TRBJ2-3, is DVKVTQSSRYLVKRTGEKVFLECVQDMDHENMFWYRQDPGLGLRLIYFSYDVKMKEKGDIPEGYSVSREKKERFSLILESASTNQTSMYLCATNDRGRSTDTQYFGPGTRLTVL.

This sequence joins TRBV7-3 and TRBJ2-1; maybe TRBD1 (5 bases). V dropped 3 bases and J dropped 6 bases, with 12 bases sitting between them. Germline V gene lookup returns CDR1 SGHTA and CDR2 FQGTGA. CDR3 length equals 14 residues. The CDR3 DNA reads TGTGCCAGCAGCTTGACACCCAGGGTCAATGAGCAGTTCTTC. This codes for CASSLTPRVNEQFF.

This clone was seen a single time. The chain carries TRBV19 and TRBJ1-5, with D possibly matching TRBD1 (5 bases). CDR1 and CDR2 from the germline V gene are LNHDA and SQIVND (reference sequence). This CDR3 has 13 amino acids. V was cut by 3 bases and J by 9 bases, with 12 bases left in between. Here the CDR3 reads CASSINFGGPQHF. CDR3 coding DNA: TGTGCCAGTAGTATTAATTTCGGGGGGCCCCAGCATTTT.

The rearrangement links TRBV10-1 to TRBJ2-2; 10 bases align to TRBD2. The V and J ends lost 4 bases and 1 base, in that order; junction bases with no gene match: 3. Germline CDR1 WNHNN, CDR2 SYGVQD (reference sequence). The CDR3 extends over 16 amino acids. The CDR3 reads CASSARTSGNTGELFF. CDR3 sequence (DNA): TGCGCCAGCAGTGCCCGGACTAGCGGGAACACCGGGGAGCTGTTTTTT.

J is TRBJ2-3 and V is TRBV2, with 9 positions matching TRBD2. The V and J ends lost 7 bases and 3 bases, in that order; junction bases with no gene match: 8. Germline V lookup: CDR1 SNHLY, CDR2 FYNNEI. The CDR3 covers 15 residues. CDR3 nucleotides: TGTGCCAGCACCCCGCTAGCGGGACTAACAGATACGCAGTATTTT. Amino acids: CASTPLAGLTDTQYF.

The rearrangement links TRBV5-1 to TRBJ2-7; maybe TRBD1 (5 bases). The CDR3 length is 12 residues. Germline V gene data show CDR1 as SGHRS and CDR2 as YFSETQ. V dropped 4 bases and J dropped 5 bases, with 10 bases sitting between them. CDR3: CASSPLGDEQYF. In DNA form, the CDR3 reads TGCGCCAGCAGCCCCCTAGGGGACGAGCAGTACTTC.

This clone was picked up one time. Written as DNA, the CDR3 is TGTGCCAGCAGCTTGTTGGGGGGGAATCAGCCCCAGCATTTT. As protein: CASSLLGGNQPQHF. The V and J genes are TRBV5-5 and TRBJ1-5; tentatively, D is TRBD1 (5 bases). The germline CDR1 and CDR2 sequences are SGHKS and YYEKEE (reference sequence). V dropped 1 base and J dropped 4 bases, with 9 bases sitting between them. This CDR3 region has 14 residues.

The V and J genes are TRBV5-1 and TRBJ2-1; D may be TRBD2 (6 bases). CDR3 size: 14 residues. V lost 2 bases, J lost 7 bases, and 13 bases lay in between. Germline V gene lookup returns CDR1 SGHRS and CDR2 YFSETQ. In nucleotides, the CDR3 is TGCGCCAGCAGCTTCCTCTCGGGAGTGAATGAGCAGTTCTTC. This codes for CASSFLSGVNEQFF.

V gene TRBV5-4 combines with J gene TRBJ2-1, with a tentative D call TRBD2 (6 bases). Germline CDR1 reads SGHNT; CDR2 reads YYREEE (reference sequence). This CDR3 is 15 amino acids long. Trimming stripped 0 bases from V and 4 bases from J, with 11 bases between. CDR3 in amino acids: CASSLGTSWYNEQFF. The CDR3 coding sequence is TGTGCCAGCAGCTTGGGAACTAGCTGGTACAATGAGCAGTTCTTC.

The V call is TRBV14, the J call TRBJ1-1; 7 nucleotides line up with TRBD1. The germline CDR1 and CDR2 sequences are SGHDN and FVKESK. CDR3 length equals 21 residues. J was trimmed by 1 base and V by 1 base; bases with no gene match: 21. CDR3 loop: CASSQGKAGGRYGSRNTEAFF. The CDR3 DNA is TGTGCCAGCAGCCAAGGTAAGGCAGGGGGAAGATACGGGTCAAGGAACACTGAAGCTTTCTTT.

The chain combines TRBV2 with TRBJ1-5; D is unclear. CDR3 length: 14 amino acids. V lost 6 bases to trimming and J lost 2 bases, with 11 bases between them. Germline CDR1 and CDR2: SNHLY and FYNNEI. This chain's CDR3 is CASRSPGGNQPQHF. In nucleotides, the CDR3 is TGTGCCAGCAGGTCCCCCGGGGGCAATCAGCCCCAGCATTTT.